These 14 T cell receptor beta chains originate from one sample sequenced in a study of T cell responses to AZD1222 COVID-19 vaccine. Sequencing used immunoSEQ multiplex PCR; TCRdb keeps in-frame clones, though not all of them. The table lists approximately 90,000 clones, roughly nine tenths of them singletons. This sample comprised peripheral blood, obtained on day 0 of AZD1222 vaccination. Receptor source: an adult in good health.

This clone was found once. The rearrangement uses TRBV27 and TRBJ2-7, with D perhaps matching TRBD2 (5 bases). The V gene lost 2 bases and the J gene lost 6 bases, with 8 bases spanning the gap. The CDR3 is made up of 12 amino acids. CDR1 and CDR2 from the germline V gene are MNHEY and SMNVEV (reference sequence). CDR3 sequence (DNA): TGTGCCAGCAGTTTACGGACTGGCGAGCAGTACTTC. Translation gives CASSLRTGEQYF.

This chain uses TRBV5-8 with TRBJ1-2; D uncertain. The CDR3 has 16 residues. Looked up from germline, CDR1 is SGHTS and CDR2 is YDEGEE. The V end lost 2 bases, the J end lost 0 bases, and 14 bases lay between the germline ends. The DNA of the CDR3 is TGTGCCAGCAGCTTTCGGGCAGAACCCACTAACTATGGCTACACCTTC. Its protein product is CASSFRAEPTNYGYTF. The variable domain in full, completed from reference TRBV5-8 and TRBJ1-2, reads EAGVTQSPTHLIKTRGQQATLRCSPISGHTSVYWYQQALGLGLQFLLWYDEGEERNRGNFPPRFSGRQFPNYSSELNVNALELEDSALYLCASSFRAEPTNYGYTFGSGTRLTVV.

The chain has TRBV29-1 and TRBJ1-2, with D perhaps matching TRBD1 (6 bases). Trimming removed 0 bases at V and 6 bases at J, with 11 bases between. The CDR3 loop spans 13 amino acids. Germline-derived CDR1 and CDR2 are SQVTM and ANQGSEA. The CDR3 DNA follows: TGCAGCGTTGAAGAGGGTTACAGGGATGGCTACACCTTC. The encoded protein is CSVEEGYRDGYTF. Full variable domain (rest looked up from reference TRBV29-1 and TRBJ1-2): SAVISQKPSRDICQRGTSLTIQCQVDSQVTMMFWYRQQPGQSLTLIATANQGSEATYESGFVIDKFPISRPNLTFSTLTVSNMSPEDSSIYLCSVEEGYRDGYTFGSGTRLTVV.

The DNA of the CDR3 is TGCGCCAGCAGCCAAGCAGGGACTCCGAATGAAAAACTGTTTTTT. Translation gives CASSQAGTPNEKLFF. This rearrangement joins TRBV4-3 to TRBJ1-4; possibly TRBD1 for D (5 bases). Trimming pared 1 base from V and 5 bases from J, leaving 11 bases between. This CDR3 region has 15 residues. Germline CDR1 is LGHNA and CDR2 is YSLEER.

V is TRBV5-4 and J is TRBJ1-1, with D maybe TRBD1 (6 bases). Germline values: CDR1 SGHNT, CDR2 YYREEE (reference sequence). This CDR3 has 14 residues. V dropped 2 bases and J dropped 1 base, with 9 bases sitting between them. CDR3 residues: CASSLNRENTEAFF. In DNA form, the CDR3 reads TGTGCCAGCAGCTTAAACAGGGAGAACACTGAAGCTTTCTTT. Variable domain in full (rest from reference TRBV5-4 and TRBJ1-1): ETGVTQSPTHLIKTRGQQVTLRCSSQSGHNTVSWYQQALGQGPQFIFQYYREEENGRGNFPPRFSGLQFPNYSSELNVNALELDDSALYLCASSLNRENTEAFFGQGTRLTVV.

The chain uses TRBV6-5 and TRBJ1-1, with D possibly TRBD1 on 6 matching bases. Looked up from germline, CDR1 is MNHEY and CDR2 is SVGAGI. This CDR3 is built from 13 residues. The germline V and J ends were trimmed by 5 bases and 3 bases, with 10 bases remaining between them. The CDR3 DNA sequence: TGTGCCAGCAGTCCCCAGGGGTACACTGAAGCTTTCTTT. The encoded protein is CASSPQGYTEAFF.

This clone was observed a handful of times. Here the CDR3 reads CSARRDQPQHF. In DNA form, the CDR3 reads TGCAGTGCTAGGCGCGATCAGCCCCAGCATTTT. The V gene is TRBV20-1, the J gene TRBJ1-5; D ambiguous. From germline, CDR1 is DFQATT and CDR2 SNEGSKA (reference sequence). This CDR3 comprises 11 residues. Trimming shortened V by 3 bases and J by 5 bases, and 5 bases separated the two germline ends.

This clone was picked up one time. The rearrangement uses TRBV30 and TRBJ1-6; tentatively, D is TRBD1 (6 bases). The germline gives CDR1 GTSNPN, CDR2 SVGIG (reference sequence). The ends were cut back, 5 bases at V and 7 bases at J, with 18 bases in the middle. The CDR3 contains 15 residues. CDR3 residues: CAWAVVGANNSPLHF. For the CDR3, the DNA is TGTGCCTGGGCCGTCGTGGGGGCGAACAATTCACCCCTCCACTTT.

This chain joins TRBV10-3 and TRBJ1-5; maybe TRBD1 (6 bases). The CDR3 consists of 14 residues. CDR1 ENHRY and CDR2 SYGVKD come from the germline V gene. V was trimmed by 2 bases and J by 5 bases, leaving 10 bases between them. CDR3 region: CAISEAGEHQPQHF. In DNA form, the CDR3 reads TGTGCCATCAGTGAGGCAGGGGAACATCAGCCCCAGCATTTT.

This clone was recorded once. This rearrangement joins TRBV11-2 to TRBJ2-7, with D possibly being TRBD1 (5 bases). The CDR3 is 15 residues long. CDR1 is SGHAT, CDR2 FQNNGV, per germline. Trimming took off 3 bases at V and 0 bases at J, with 12 bases between the two ends. The CDR3 is CASSLTDTASYEQYF. The CDR3 DNA is TGTGCCAGCAGCTTGACAGACACAGCCTCCTACGAGCAGTACTTC.

The chain is built from TRBV10-1 and TRBJ2-7; TRBD1 matches at 12 bases. The CDR3 consists of 16 residues. Trimming removed 7 bases from V and 1 base from J; junction bases left unmatched: 8. Germline lookup yields CDR1 WNHNN and CDR2 SYGVQD (reference sequence). The CDR3 sequence is CASTDRDRGRSYEQYF. The CDR3 DNA is TGCGCCAGCACCGACCGGGACAGGGGGCGATCCTACGAGCAGTACTTC.

This rearrangement joins TRBV16 to TRBJ1-1; D is unresolved. This CDR3 spans 15 amino acids. Germline lookup yields CDR1 KGHSY and CDR2 FQNENV. V was cut by 0 bases and J by 4 bases, with 12 bases left in between. CDR3 residues: CASSQSAARGTEAFF. DNA for the CDR3: TGTGCCAGCAGCCAATCGGCAGCTCGGGGCACTGAAGCTTTCTTT.

This clone was detected only a few times. CDR3: CASSLGASVSYEQYF. The CDR3 nucleotides read TGTGCCAGCAGCCTTGGGGCTAGCGTGAGCTACGAGCAGTACTTC. This chain connects TRBV7-2 to TRBJ2-7; weak D call: TRBD2 (6 bases). The CDR3 is 15 residues long. Germline values: CDR1 SGHTA, CDR2 FQGNSA. V lost 5 bases and J 3 bases, leaving 17 bases between the germline ends.

The rearrangement joins TRBV28 to TRBJ2-7; tentatively, D is TRBD2 (6 bases). This CDR3 is built from 14 residues. Trimming cost V 2 bases and J 3 bases, with 11 bases left between them. Germline-derived CDR1 and CDR2 are MDHEN and SYDVKM. The CDR3 nucleotides read TGTGCCAGCAGTTTAGCGGGGCAACTCTACGAGCAGTACTTC. This sequence encodes CASSLAGQLYEQYF.